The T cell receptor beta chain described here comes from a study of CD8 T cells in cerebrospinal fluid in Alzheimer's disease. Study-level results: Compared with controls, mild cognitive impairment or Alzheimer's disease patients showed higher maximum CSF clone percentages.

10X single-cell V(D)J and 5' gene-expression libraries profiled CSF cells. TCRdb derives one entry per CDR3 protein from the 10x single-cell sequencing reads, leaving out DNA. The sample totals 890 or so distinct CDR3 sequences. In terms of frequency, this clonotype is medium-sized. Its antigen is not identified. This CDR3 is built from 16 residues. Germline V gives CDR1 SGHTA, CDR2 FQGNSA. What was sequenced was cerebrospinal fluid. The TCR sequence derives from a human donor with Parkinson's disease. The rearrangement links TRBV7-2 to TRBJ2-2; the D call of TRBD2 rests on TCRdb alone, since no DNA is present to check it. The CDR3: CASSPWAGGNTGELFF. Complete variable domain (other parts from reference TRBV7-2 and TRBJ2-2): GAGVSQSPSNKVTEKGKDVELRCDPISGHTALYWYRQSLGQGLEFLIYFQGNSAPDKSGLPSDRFSAERTGGSVSTLTIQRTQQEDSAVYLCASSPWAGGNTGELFFGEGSRLTVL.